What follows describes a single TCR beta chain. The data are from a study of blood T cell repertoires in COVID-19. Generated by immunoSEQ multiplex PCR, the TCRdb table keeps only in-frame clones and is missing some. Among 59,000 or so clones listed, 83% were seen once. The sequenced material came from peripheral blood. This receptor was obtained from a human donor in a cohort sampled during active COVID-19.

Here the CDR3 DNA reads TGTGCCAGCAGCCAGGGGAAATCTAACTATGGCTACACCTTC. Encoded protein: CASSQGKSNYGYTF. The chain combines TRBV11-1 with TRBJ1-2; perhaps TRBD1 as D (6 bases). The V gene lost 5 bases and the J gene lost 0 bases, with 10 bases spanning the gap. This CDR3 spans 14 amino acids. The germline V gene has CDR1 SGHAT and CDR2 FQDESV (reference sequence).